This TCR beta chain was captured by sequencing in a study of vaccination effects on CD4 cells after COVID-19 (dated 2022 in TCRdb). The study in broad terms: Across the study, the median time from the second dose to post-vaccine sampling was 72 days (range 14 to 241). The full study included roughly 11 COVID-19 convalescent patients and a handful of SARS-CoV-2-naive healthy vaccine recipients. The study compared SARS-CoV-2 spike-specific CD4+ TCR repertoires before and after mRNA vaccination in COVID-19 convalescent patients and infection-naive vaccine recipients. In the study, cultures from other donors were sequenced using the Oncomine TCR Beta short-read assay on an Illumina iSeq 100. Broad study findings and their caveats: Limitations of the study were the small number of convalescent patients and the absence of early post-infection timepoints. Clones induced by infection and clones induced by vaccination both contracted markedly at late timepoints after vaccination, which fits with T cell responses waning over time. Among healthy vaccine recipients, nearly all vaccine-induced clones were SARS-CoV-2 mono-reactive, and only 1 of 255 was cross-reactive with common cold coronaviruses.

The library was produced with the immunoSEQ multiplex PCR assay. DNA from the cultured, isolated CD4+ T cells was subjected to TCR beta CDR3 sequencing. Concerning the study's data processing: The analysis removed non-productive TCR sequences, trimmed reads to the CDR3 region, and retained only CDR3s that were 7 or more amino acids long. Antigen-specific clonotypes were identified with the MANAFEST web app by comparing expansion in peptide wells against reference cultures. Positive clones required FDR<0.05 expansion versus reference and all other wells, odds ratio above 5, and frequency above 0.1% in two replicate wells. Cross-reactive clonotypes were defined as significantly expanded in SARS-CoV-2 spike wells and in at least one common cold coronavirus spike condition. Using the stringdist R package, CDR3 similarity was measured by Levenshtein distance, and unrooted trees were constructed with ape in R 3.6.1. TCRdb stores this immuneACCESS table with in-frame sequences only. Part of the clones is absent; in the studies checked, under half of the shortfall reflects unresolved V genes, and no reason is known for the rest. V and J calls and clone size are those listed in that table; D and trimming were worked out from the DNA. The table for this sample lists 30,000 to 40,000 clones; approximately 72% of them were counted only once. Less than 15% of the sample goes to the ten largest clones.

To identify antigen-specific CD4+ T cell clonotypes by their expansion, the ViraFEST assay first stimulated PBMC with viral peptide pools and then applied TCR sequencing. After more than nine days of culture, CD4+ T cells were isolated with the EasySep CD4+ T cell isolation kit. Each participant received two doses of an mRNA SARS-CoV-2 vaccine, either BNT162b2 or mRNA-1273. The absence of prior SARS-CoV-2 infection in healthy vaccine recipients was confirmed by negative nucleocapsid antibodies before and after vaccination. A few million PBMC per well were cultured with roughly 10 ug/ml peptides in IMDM containing approximately 4.7% human AB serum, 8.5 to 10 IU/ml IL-2 and gentamicin. On days 3 and 7, half of the culture medium was replaced with fresh IL-2-containing medium. Unless noted otherwise, every peptide stimulation condition was grown in triplicate wells. Using Ficoll-Paque Plus gradient centrifugation, PBMC were separated from whole blood and then either used fresh or cryopreserved at -140C. Overlapping peptide pools spanned the spike proteins of SARS-CoV-2 and the common cold coronaviruses HCoV-NL63, HCoV-OC43 and HCoV-229E. Genomic DNA was extracted from cultured CD4+ T cells with the QIAamp micro DNA kit.

The CDR3, cysteine through phenylalanine, is 14 amino acids long. Of the read, only the CDR3 DNA is kept; its 42 bases are in frame from base 1. At the junction V is shortened by 0 bases and J by 3 bases, with 7 bases in between. Based on the germline V gene, the CDR1 and CDR2 sequences are KGHSH and LQKENI. About this clone: The antigen this receptor binds is unknown. No per-base quality is available; no much larger clone lies one base away.

This receptor was identified in a human donor who received a COVID-19 vaccine. The sequenced sample was CD4+ T cells from PBMCs cultured with HCoV-229E spike peptides, obtained after COVID-19 vaccination. The cell subset or site label, as the study defines it: HCoV-229E spike overlapping peptide pool stimulation. The chain is encoded by TRBV18 joined to TRBJ2-3, with the identity of the D gene unclear. CDR3 sequence: CASSPPSVTDTQYF. The nucleotides read TGTGCCAGCTCACCACCATCAGTAACAGATACGCAGTATTTT.